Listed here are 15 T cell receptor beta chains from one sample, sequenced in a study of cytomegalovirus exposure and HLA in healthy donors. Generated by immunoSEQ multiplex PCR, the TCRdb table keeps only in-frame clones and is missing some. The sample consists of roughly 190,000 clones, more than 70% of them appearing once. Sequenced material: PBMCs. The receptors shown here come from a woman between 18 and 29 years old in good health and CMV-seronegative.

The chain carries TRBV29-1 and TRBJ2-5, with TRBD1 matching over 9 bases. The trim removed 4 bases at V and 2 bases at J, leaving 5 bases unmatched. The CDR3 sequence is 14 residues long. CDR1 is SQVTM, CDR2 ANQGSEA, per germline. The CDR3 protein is CSVADRGPQETQYF. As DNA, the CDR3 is TGCAGCGTTGCGGACAGGGGACCTCAAGAGACCCAGTACTTC.

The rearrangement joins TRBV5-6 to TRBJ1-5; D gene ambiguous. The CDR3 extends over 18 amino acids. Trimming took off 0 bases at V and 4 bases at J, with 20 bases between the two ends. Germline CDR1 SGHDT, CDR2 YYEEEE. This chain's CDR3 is CASSLGGLASNDNQPQHF. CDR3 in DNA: TGTGCCAGCAGCTTGGGCGGCTTGGCATCCAACGATAATCAGCCCCAGCATTTT.

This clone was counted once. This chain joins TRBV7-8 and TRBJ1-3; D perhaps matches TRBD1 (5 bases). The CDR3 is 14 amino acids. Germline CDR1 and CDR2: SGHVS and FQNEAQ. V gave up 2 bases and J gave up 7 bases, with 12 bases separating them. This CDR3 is CASSLYGGLNTIYF. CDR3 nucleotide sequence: TGTGCCAGCAGCTTATATGGGGGGTTGAACACCATATATTTT. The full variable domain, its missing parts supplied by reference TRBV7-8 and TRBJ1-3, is GAGVSQSPRYKVAKRGQDVALRCDPISGHVSLFWYQQALGQGPEFLTYFQNEAQLDKSGLPSDRFFAERPEGSVSTLKIQRTQQEDSAVYLCASSLYGGLNTIYFGEGSWLTVV.

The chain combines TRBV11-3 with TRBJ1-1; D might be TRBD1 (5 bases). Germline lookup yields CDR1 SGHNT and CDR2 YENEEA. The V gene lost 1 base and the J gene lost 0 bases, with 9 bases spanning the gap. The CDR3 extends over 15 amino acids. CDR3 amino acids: CASSLGLGVNTEAFF. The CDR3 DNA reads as TGTGCCAGCAGCTTAGGGCTAGGGGTGAACACTGAAGCTTTCTTT.

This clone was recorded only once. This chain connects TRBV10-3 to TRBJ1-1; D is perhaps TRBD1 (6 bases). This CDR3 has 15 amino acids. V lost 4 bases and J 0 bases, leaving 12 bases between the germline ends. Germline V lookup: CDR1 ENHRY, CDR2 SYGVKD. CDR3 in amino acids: CAISAWDTVNTEAFF. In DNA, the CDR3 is TGTGCCATCAGTGCCTGGGACACCGTGAACACTGAAGCTTTCTTT.

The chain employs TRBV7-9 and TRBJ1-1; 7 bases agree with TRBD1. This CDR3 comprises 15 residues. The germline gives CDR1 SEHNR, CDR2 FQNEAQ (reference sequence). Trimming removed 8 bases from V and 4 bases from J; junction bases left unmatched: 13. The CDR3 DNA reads TGTGCCAGCGCACGCAATCCAGGGGGAGGCACTGAAGCTTTCTTT. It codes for CASARNPGGGTEAFF.

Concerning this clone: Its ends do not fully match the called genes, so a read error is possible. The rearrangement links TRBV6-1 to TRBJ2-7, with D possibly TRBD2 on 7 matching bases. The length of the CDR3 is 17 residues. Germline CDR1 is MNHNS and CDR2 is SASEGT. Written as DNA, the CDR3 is TGTGCCATCAGTGTGCGGACAGACTCCTCGGGGGGCTACGAGCAGTACTTC. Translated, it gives CAISVRTDSSGGYEQYF.

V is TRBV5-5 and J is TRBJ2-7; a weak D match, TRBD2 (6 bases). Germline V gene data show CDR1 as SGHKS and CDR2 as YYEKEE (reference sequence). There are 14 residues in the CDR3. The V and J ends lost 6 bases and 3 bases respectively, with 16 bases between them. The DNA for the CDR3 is TGTGCCAGCATCCTGGGTGCGGACTACTACGAGCAGTACTTC. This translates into CASILGADYYEQYF.

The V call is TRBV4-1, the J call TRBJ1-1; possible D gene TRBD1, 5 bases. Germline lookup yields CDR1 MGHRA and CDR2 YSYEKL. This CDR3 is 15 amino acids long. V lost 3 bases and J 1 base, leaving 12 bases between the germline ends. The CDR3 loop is CASSHPRDRNTEAFF. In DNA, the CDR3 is TGCGCCAGCAGCCACCCCAGGGATCGGAACACTGAAGCTTTCTTT.

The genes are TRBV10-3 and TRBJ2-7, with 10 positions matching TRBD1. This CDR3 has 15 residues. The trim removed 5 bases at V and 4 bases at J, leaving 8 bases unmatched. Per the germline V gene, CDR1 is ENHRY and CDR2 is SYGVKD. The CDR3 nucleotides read TGTGCCATCAGTCCCCGGGACAGGGGAAGTTACGAGCAGTACTTC. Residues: CAISPRDRGSYEQYF.

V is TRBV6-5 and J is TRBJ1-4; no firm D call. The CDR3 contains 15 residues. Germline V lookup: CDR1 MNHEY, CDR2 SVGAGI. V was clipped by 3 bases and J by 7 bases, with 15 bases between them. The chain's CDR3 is CASSYEPKESEKLFF. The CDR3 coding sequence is TGTGCCAGCAGTTATGAACCGAAAGAGAGTGAAAAACTGTTTTTT.

The CDR3 region is CASSLDPGEQYF. CDR3 DNA sequence: TGTGCCAGCAGCTTAGATCCGGGCGAGCAGTACTTC. The chain combines TRBV7-2 with TRBJ2-7, with D unresolved. Trimming took off 1 base at V and 6 bases at J, with 7 bases between the two ends. Germline V CDR1 and CDR2: SGHTA, FQGNSA. The CDR3 sequence is 12 residues long.

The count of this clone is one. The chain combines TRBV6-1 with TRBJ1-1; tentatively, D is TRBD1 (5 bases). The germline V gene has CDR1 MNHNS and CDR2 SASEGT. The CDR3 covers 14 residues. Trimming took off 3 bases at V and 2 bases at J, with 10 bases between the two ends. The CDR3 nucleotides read TGTGCCAGCAGTGATCAGGGCCTTAACACTGAAGCTTTCTTT. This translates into CASSDQGLNTEAFF.

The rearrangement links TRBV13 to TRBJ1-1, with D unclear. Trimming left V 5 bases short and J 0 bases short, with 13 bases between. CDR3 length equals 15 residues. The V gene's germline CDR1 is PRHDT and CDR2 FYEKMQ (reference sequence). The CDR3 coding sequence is TGTGCCAGCAGCCCGGTGGGCCTTATGAACACTGAAGCTTTCTTT. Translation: CASSPVGLMNTEAFF.

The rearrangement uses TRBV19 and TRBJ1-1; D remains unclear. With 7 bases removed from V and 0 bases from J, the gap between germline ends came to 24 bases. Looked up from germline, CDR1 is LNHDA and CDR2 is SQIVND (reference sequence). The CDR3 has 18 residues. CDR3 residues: CASTPGLSRDSLNTEAFF. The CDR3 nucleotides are TGTGCCAGTACCCCCGGCCTAAGTCGAGACTCATTGAACACTGAAGCTTTCTTT.